This paragraph reports one T cell receptor beta chain. The sample originates from a study of blood T cells in healthy people across ages. The use of a sample-barcoded 5' primer and a J-beta primer mix characterized a second PCR of about 7 to 12 cycles. TCRdb re-derived calls from the 5' RACE reads in MiXCR, one entry per CDR3 protein. The sample shows 700,000 or so distinct CDR3 sequences, approximately 22% of them seen only once. The CDR3 consists of 15 residues. Germline CDR1 and CDR2: LGHDT and YNNKEL (reference sequence). V was clipped by 2 bases and J by 4 bases, with 15 bases between them. Sequenced input: blood. This chain uses TRBV3-1 with TRBJ2-7, with D unresolved. The origin of this receptor is a man aged 70-80 years in good health. This CDR3 reads CASSQRVKEGYEQYV. The CDR3 nucleotides are TGTGCCAGCAGCCAAAGGGTGAAGGAAGGGTACGAGCAGTACGTC.